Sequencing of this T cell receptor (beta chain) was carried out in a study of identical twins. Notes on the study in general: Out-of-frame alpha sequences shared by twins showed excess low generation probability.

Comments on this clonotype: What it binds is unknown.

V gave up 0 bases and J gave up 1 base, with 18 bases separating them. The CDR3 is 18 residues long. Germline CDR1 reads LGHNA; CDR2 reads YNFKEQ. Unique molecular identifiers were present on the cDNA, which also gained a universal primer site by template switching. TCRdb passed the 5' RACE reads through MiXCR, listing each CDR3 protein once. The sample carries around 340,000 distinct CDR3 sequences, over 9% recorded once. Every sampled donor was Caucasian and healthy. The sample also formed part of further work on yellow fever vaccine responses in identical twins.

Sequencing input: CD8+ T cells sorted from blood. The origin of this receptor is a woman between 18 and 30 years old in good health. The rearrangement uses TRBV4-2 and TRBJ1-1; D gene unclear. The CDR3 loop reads CASSQELDFIGQNTEAFF. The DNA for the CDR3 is TGTGCCAGCAGCCAAGAACTTGATTTTATTGGGCAGAACACTGAAGCTTTCTTT.